Each of the 11 T cell receptor beta chains below was sequenced from the same sample in a study of T-cell reconstitution after alpha-beta-depleted transplantation in children. During its preparation, the TCRbeta library received unique molecular identifiers. TCRdb reprocessed the PCR reads via MiXCR and lists one record per CDR3 protein. The sample records approximately 120,000 distinct CDR3 sequences, about 9.5% being singletons. This specimen was PBMCs, mostly from graft donor cells, taken 180 days after TCRalphabeta/CD19-depleted stem cell transplant. These receptors were obtained from a girl in the first two years of life who had a stem cell transplant for combined immunodeficiency, so the T cells may come from the graft donor.

V gene TRBV28 combines with J gene TRBJ2-1; 12 nucleotides align to TRBD2. V lost 4 bases and J lost 0; bases outside the gene matches: 10. Per the germline V gene, CDR1 is MDHEN and CDR2 is SYDVKM. This CDR3 spans 19 amino acids. CDR3 loop: CASSSPLAGGRFSYNEQFF. DNA of the CDR3: TGTGCCAGCAGTTCTCCCCTAGCGGGAGGGCGATTCTCCTACAATGAGCAGTTCTTC.

Only a few counts were recorded for this clonotype. J is TRBJ1-2 and V is TRBV6-2 or TRBV6-3; D unclear. CDR1 is MNHEY and CDR2 is SVGEGT in the germline V gene. The V end lost 0 bases, the J end lost 3 bases, and 11 bases lay between the germline ends. This CDR3 has 15 amino acids. CDR3 coding DNA: TGTGCCAGCAGTTACTCCCGGACGGCTCACTATGGCTACACCTTC. The encoded protein is CASSYSRTAHYGYTF.

V usage is TRBV4-3 and J usage is TRBJ2-7; D perhaps matches TRBD2 (5 bases). The CDR3 is 17 residues long. Germline CDR1 and CDR2: LGHNA and YSLEER. The V end was cut by 4 bases, the J end by 3 bases, with 22 bases between. The DNA for the CDR3 is TGCGCCAGCAGCCCCCAACCGGCGACTACAGTGGGCTACGAGCAGTACTTC. This gives the protein CASSPQPATTVGYEQYF.

The table lists this clonotype with a few counts. The chain combines TRBV7-2 with TRBJ2-3; 14 positions agree with TRBD2. Germline V gene lookup returns CDR1 SGHTA and CDR2 FQGNSA. Trimming removed 5 bases from V and 2 bases from J; junction bases left unmatched: 3. The CDR3 loop spans 16 amino acids. CDR3 in amino acids: CASSRTSGGITDTQYF. CDR3 DNA: TGTGCCAGCAGCAGGACTAGCGGGGGGATCACAGATACGCAGTATTTT.

V is TRBV24-1 and J is TRBJ2-3; tentative D call: TRBD2 (5 bases). Germline V gene lookup returns CDR1 KGHDR and CDR2 SFDVKD. V dropped 0 bases and J dropped 0 bases, with 9 bases sitting between them. This CDR3 region has 16 residues. The CDR3, as DNA: TGTGCCACCAGTGATTTGAGAGGGTCTAGCACAGATACGCAGTATTTT. As protein: CATSDLRGSSTDTQYF.

Many counts were recorded for this clonotype. The chain recombines TRBV12-3 or TRBV12-4 with TRBJ1-6, with 7 bases identical to TRBD1. This CDR3 comprises 14 residues. Trimming at V came to 4 bases and at J to 14 bases, leaving 11 bases not matched to a gene. DNA of the CDR3: TGTGCCAGCAGTTCGTCAGGGGGAGGTGTCACCCTCCACTTT. This codes for CASSSSGGGVTLHF.

This clonotype was picked up many times. The V call is TRBV7-2, the J call TRBJ1-3, with D unclear. This CDR3 is 13 amino acids long. V lost 2 bases and J lost 6, with 8 bases in between. CDR1 is SGHTA and CDR2 is FQGNSA in the germline V gene. CDR3 coding DNA: TGTGCCAGCAGCTTACCGACGGCAAACACCATATATTTT. Translating it yields CASSLPTANTIYF.

This clonotype was detected a few times. The chain has TRBV29-1 and TRBJ1-1; weak D call: TRBD1 (5 bases). Germline CDR1 reads SQVTM; CDR2 reads ANQGSEA. The germline V and J ends were trimmed by 8 bases and 1 base, with 11 bases remaining between them. This CDR3 contains 12 residues. The CDR3 here is CSSRGENTEAFF. The DNA of the CDR3 is TGCAGCTCCCGGGGGGAGAACACTGAAGCTTTCTTT.

The chain joins TRBV5-1 to TRBJ2-5, with 7 bases lining up with TRBD2. Trimming cost V 4 bases and J 4 bases; bases outside gene matches: 16. This CDR3 is 17 amino acids long. Germline loops: CDR1 SGHRS, CDR2 YFSETQ. The CDR3 coding sequence is TGCGCCAGCAGCCCACCTCGGGGGAGGGTTGTTGGAGAGACCCAGTACTTC. It is translated as CASSPPRGRVVGETQYF.

This sequence joins TRBV5-5 and TRBJ2-7; D gene uncertain. V was cut by 0 bases and J by 4 bases, with 11 bases left in between. The germline CDR1 and CDR2 sequences are SGHKS and YYEKEE (reference sequence). CDR3 size: 14 residues. Here the CDR3 DNA reads TGTGCCAGCAGCTTGGGCTGGGCACCGTACGAGCAGTACTTC. Its translation is CASSLGWAPYEQYF.

This clonotype was detected a few times. This chain links TRBV5-1 with TRBJ2-2; D is possibly TRBD1 (5 bases). Germline CDR1 and CDR2: SGHRS and YFSETQ. Trimming left V 4 bases short and J 0 bases short, with 10 bases between. This CDR3 region has 15 residues. This CDR3 reads CASSPQGANTGELFF. Here the CDR3 DNA reads TGCGCCAGCAGCCCACAAGGGGCGAACACCGGGGAGCTGTTTTTT.